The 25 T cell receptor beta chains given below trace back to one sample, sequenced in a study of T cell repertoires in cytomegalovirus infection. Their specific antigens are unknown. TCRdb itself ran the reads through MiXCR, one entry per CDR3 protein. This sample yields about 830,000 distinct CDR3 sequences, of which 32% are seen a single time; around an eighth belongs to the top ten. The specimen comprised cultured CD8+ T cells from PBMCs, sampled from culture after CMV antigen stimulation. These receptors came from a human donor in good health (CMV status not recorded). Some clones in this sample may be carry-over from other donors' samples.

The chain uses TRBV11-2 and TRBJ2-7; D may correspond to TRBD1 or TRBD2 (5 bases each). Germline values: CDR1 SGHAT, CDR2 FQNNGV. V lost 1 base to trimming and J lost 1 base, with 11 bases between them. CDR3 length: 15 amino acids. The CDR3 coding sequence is TGTGCCAGCAGCTTAGGGGGGTATTTATCCTACGAGCAGTACGTC. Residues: CASSLGGYLSYEQYV.

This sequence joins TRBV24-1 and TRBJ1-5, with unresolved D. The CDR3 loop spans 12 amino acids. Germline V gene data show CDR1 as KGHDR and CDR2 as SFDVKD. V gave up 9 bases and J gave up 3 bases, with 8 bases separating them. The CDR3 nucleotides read TGTGCCACCCGAGGATTCAATCAGCCCCAGCATTTT. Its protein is CATRGFNQPQHF.

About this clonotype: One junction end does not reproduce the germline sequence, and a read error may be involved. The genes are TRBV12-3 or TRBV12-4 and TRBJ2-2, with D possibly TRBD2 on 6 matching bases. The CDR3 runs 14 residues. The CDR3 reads CASSWDLNTGGLFF. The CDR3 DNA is TGTGCCAGCAGTTGGGACCTAAACACCGGGGGGCTGTTTTTT.

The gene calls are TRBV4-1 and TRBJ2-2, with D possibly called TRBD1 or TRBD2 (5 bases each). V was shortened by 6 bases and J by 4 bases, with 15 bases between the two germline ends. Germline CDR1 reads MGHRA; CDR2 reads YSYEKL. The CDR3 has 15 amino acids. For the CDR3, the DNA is TGCGCCAGCAGACTGACGAGTGGGGGCACCGGGGAGCTGTTTTTT. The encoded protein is CASRLTSGGTGELFF.

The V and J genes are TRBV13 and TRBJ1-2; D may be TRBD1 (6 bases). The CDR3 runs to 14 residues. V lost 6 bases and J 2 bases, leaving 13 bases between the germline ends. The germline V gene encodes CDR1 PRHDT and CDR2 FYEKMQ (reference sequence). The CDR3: CASRHDRPNYGYTF. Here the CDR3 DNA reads TGTGCCAGCAGGCATGACAGGCCCAACTATGGCTACACCTTC.

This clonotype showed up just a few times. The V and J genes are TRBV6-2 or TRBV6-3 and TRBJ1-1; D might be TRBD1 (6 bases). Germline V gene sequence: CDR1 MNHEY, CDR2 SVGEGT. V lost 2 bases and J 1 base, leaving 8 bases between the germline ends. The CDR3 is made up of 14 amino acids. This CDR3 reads CASSYGDTNTEAFF. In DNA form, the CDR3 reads TGTGCCAGCAGTTACGGGGACACGAACACTGAAGCTTTCTTT.

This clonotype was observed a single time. CDR3 in DNA: TGCGCCAGCAGCTTCGCTAGCGGGGTTACCACCGGGGAGCTGTTTTTT. It translates to CASSFASGVTTGELFF. This chain joins TRBV5-1 and TRBJ2-2; 9 nucleotides align to TRBD2. After removal of 2 bases from V and 4 bases from J, the junction contained 6 bases not matched to a gene. CDR1 SGHRS and CDR2 YFSETQ come from the germline V gene. This CDR3 spans 16 amino acids.

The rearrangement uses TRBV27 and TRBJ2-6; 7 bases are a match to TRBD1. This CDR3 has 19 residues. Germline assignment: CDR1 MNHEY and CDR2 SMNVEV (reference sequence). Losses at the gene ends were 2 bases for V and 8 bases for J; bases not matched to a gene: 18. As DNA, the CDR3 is TGTGCCAGCAGTTTACATATTGGGACAGCGATCAAAGGGACCAACGTCCTGACTTTC. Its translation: CASSLHIGTAIKGTNVLTF. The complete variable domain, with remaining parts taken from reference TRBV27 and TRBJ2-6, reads EAQVTQNPRYLITVTGKKLTVTCSQNMNHEYMSWYRQDPGLGLRQIYYSMNVEVTDKGDVPEGYKVSRKEKRNFPLILESPSPNQTSLYFCASSLHIGTAIKGTNVLTFGAGSRLTVL.

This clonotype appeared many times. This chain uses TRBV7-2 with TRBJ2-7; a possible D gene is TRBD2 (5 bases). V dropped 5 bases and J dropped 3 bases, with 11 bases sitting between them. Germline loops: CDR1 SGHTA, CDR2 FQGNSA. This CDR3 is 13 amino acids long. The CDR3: CASSLLGSYEQYV. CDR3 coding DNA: TGTGCCAGCAGCCTCCTTGGGAGCTACGAGCAGTACGTC.

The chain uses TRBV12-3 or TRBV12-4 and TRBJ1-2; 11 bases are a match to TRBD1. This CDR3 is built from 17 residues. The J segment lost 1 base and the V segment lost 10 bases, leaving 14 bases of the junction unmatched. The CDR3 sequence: CAIYGGTGTGGNYGYTF. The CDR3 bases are TGTGCCATCTATGGGGGAACCGGGACAGGGGGTAACTATGGCTACACCTTC.

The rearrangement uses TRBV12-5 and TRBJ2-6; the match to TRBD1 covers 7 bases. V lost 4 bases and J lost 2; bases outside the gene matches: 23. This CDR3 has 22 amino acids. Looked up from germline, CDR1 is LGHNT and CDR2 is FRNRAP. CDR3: CASGSPSRDRFPPYAGANVLTF. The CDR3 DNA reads TGTGCTAGTGGTTCGCCTTCCCGGGACAGATTCCCTCCGTATGCTGGGGCCAACGTCCTGACTTTC.

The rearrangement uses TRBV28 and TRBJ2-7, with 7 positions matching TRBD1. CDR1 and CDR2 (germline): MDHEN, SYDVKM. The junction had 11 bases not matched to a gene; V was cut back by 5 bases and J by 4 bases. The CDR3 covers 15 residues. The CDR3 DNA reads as TGTGCCAGCAGTGAACGGAGACAGGGACGGTACGAGCAGTACGTC. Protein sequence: CASSERRQGRYEQYV.

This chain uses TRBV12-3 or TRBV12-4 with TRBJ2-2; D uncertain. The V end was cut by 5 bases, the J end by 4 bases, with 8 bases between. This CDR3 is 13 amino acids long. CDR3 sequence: CASSRLVTGELFF. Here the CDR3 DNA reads TGTGCCAGCAGTCGACTCGTCACCGGGGAGCTGTTTTTT.

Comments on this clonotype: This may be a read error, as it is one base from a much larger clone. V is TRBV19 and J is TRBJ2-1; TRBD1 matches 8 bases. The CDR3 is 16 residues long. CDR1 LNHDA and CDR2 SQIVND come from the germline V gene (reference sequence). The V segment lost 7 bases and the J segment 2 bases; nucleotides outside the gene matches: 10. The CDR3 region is CASTLHDRGAYNEQFF. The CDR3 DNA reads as TGTGCCAGTACCTTGCACGACAGGGGAGCCTACAATGAGCAGTTCTTC. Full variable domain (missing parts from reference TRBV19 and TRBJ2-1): DGGITQSPKYLFRKEGQNVTLSCEQNLNHDAMYWYRQDPGQGLRLIYYSQIVNDFQKGDIAEGYSVSREKKESFPLTVTSAQKNPTAFYLCASTLHDRGAYNEQFFGPGTRLTVL.

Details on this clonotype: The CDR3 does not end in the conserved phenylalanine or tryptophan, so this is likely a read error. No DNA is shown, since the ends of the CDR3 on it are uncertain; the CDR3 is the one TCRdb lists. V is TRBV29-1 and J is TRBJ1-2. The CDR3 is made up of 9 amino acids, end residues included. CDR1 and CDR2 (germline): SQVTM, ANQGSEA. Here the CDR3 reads CSVDRDLPG.

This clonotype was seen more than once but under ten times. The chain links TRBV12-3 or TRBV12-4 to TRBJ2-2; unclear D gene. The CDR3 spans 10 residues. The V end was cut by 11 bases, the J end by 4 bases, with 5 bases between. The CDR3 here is CAVFTGELFF. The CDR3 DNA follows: TGTGCCGTCTTCACCGGGGAGCTGTTTTTT.

CDR3 DNA sequence: TGCAGCGTTGTCGAGTGGGGGAGGGACACTGAAGCTTTCTTT. Protein sequence: CSVVEWGRDTEAFF. The chain links TRBV29-1 to TRBJ1-1; a possible D gene is TRBD1 (5 bases). The germline V gene encodes CDR1 SQVTM and CDR2 ANQGSEA. This CDR3 comprises 14 residues. Trimming removed 4 bases at V and 3 bases at J, with 15 bases between.

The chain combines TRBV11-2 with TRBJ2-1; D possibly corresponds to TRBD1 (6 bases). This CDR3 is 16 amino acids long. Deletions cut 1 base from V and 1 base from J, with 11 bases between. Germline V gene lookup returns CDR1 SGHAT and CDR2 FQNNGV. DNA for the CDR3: TGTGCCAGCAGCTTAGGCCCACAGGGATCCTACAATGAGCAGTTCTTC. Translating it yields CASSLGPQGSYNEQFF.

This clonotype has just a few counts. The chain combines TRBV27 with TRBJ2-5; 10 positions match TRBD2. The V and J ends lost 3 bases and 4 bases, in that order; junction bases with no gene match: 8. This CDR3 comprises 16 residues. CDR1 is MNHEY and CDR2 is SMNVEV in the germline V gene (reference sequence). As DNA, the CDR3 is TGTGCCAGCAGTTTCATGAGCGGGGGGGCCGGAGAGACCCAGTACTTC. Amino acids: CASSFMSGGAGETQYF.

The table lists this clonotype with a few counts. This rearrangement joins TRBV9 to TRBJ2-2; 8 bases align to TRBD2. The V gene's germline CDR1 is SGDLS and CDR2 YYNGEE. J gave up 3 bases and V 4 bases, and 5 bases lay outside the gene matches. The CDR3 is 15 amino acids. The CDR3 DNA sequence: TGTGCCAGCAGCCCGGGGGGGGAGGACACCGGGGAGCTGTTTTTT. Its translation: CASSPGGEDTGELFF.

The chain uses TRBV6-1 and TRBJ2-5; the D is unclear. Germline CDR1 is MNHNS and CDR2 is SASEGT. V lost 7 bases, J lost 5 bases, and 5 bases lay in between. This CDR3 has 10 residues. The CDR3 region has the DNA TGTGCCAGCAAAAGGGAGACCCAGTACTTC. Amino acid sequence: CASKRETQYF.

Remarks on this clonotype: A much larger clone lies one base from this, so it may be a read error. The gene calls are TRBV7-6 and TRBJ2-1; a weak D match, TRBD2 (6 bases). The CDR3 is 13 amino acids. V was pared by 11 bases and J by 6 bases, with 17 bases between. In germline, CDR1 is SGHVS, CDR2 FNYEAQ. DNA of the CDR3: TGTGCCGGCCAGTTAGTGGGGGGCAATGAGCAGTTCTTC. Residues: CAGQLVGGNEQFF.

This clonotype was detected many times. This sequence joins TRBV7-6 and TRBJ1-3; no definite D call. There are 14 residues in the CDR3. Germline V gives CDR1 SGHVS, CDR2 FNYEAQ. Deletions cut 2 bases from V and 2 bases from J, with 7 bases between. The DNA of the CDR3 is TGTGCCAGCAGCTTAAGTAAACCTGGAAACACCATATATTTT. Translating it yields CASSLSKPGNTIYF.

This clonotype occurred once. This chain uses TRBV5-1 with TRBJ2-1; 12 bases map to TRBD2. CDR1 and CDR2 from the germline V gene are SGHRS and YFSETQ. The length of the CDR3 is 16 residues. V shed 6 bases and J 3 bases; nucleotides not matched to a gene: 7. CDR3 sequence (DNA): TGCGCCAGCACCAGGACTAGCGGGGACAACTACAATGAGCAGTTCTTC. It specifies CASTRTSGDNYNEQFF.

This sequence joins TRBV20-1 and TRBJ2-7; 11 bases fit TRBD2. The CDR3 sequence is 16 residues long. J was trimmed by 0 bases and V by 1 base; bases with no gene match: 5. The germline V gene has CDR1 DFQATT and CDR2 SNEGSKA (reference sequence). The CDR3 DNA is TGCAGTGCTAGAGCCCTAGCGGGGGGTAGCTCCTACGAGCAGTACTTC. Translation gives CSARALAGGSSYEQYF.